This T cell receptor beta chain was recovered during a study of blood T cell repertoires in COVID-19. Across the study: From the United States, Italy and Spain came samples of acute and convalescent COVID-19.

This clone came up a few times. Germline loops: CDR1 LGHDT, CDR2 YNNKEL (reference sequence). The CDR3 is 15 residues long. The junction had 9 bases not matched to a gene; V was cut back by 4 bases and J by 7 bases. Here immunoSEQ multiplex PCR was the method, and the copy in TCRdb shows in-frame clones only, minus some. The table includes roughly 130,000 clones, around 80% detected once. The sequenced material came from peripheral blood. The source of this sequence is a man aged 55 to 70 with active or convalescent COVID-19. The J gene is TRBJ2-7, the V gene TRBV3-1 (or the pseudogene TRBV3-2); TRBD2 matches at 11 bases. The CDR3 DNA sequence: TGTGCCAGCAGCCTCACAGCGGCTAGCGGGAGGGAGCAGTACTTC. It specifies CASSLTAASGREQYF.